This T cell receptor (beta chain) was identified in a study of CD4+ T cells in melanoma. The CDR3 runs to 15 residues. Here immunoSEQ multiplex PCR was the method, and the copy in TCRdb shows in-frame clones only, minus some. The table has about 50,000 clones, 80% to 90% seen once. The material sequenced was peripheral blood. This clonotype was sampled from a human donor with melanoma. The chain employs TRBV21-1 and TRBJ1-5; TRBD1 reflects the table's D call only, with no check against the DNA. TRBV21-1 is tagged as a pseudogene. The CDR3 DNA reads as TGTGCCAGCCCTAATAAGACACCTAGCAATCAGCCCCAGCATTTT. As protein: CASPNKTPSNQPQHF.